The 8 T cell receptor beta chains presented below share a single source sample, sequenced in a study of T-cell reconstitution after alpha-beta-depleted transplantation in children. As it was prepared, the TCRbeta library received unique molecular identifiers. Via MiXCR, TCRdb re-called the PCR reads, giving one row per CDR3 protein. Here the sample spans 350,000 to 450,000 distinct CDR3 sequences, roughly 20% being singletons. This specimen was PBMCs from the stem cell graft donor, taken from the stem cell graft. The origin of the receptors is a human donor who donated a stem cell graft to a child with acute myeloid leukemia.

This clonotype was counted only a few times. The chain has TRBV7-2 and TRBJ2-3, with D uncertain. V was shortened by 1 base and J by 6 bases, with 14 bases between the two germline ends. CDR1 SGHTA and CDR2 FQGNSA come from the germline V gene. There are 15 residues in the CDR3. As DNA, the CDR3 is TGTGCCAGCAGCTTAGGGGCGGCGTTCTATGATACGCAGTATTTT. It is translated as CASSLGAAFYDTQYF.

This clonotype has at least ten counts. The rearrangement uses TRBV28 and TRBJ2-7; D is perhaps TRBD1 or TRBD2 (7 bases each). This CDR3 region has 14 residues. From germline, CDR1 is MDHEN and CDR2 SYDVKM. Trimming left V 3 bases short and J 6 bases short, with 15 bases between. CDR3 in amino acids: CASSLGQRDGEQYF. The CDR3 coding sequence is TGTGCCAGCAGTTTGGGACAGCGGGATGGCGAGCAGTACTTC.

This clonotype was detected once. The V and J genes are TRBV7-8 and TRBJ2-1, with TRBD1 matching over 9 bases. Germline V gives CDR1 SGHVS, CDR2 FQNEAQ. This CDR3 has 16 residues. The junction had 11 bases not matched to a gene; V was cut back by 6 bases and J by 5 bases. This CDR3 is CASRGNPGTGNNEQFF. For the CDR3, the DNA is TGTGCCAGCAGGGGTAATCCCGGGACAGGGAACAATGAGCAGTTCTTC.

This sequence joins TRBV27 and TRBJ1-6, with no clear D. V lost 6 bases and J 5 bases, leaving 17 bases between the germline ends. There are 16 residues in the CDR3. Germline CDR1 reads MNHEY; CDR2 reads SMNVEV (reference sequence). For the CDR3, the DNA is TGTGCCAGCAGCGCCATAGAGCCAGAGGATAATTCACCCCTCCACTTT. Translation: CASSAIEPEDNSPLHF.

In this sample, this clonotype turned up many times. The chain is built from TRBV11-2 and TRBJ2-1, with 10 bases aligning to TRBD2. Per the germline V gene, CDR1 is SGHAT and CDR2 is FQNNGV. Trimming removed 3 bases from V and 7 bases from J; junction bases left unmatched: 6. CDR3 length: 15 amino acids. CDR3 region: CASSFISGRGNEQFF. CDR3 coding DNA: TGTGCCAGCAGCTTCATCAGCGGGAGGGGTAATGAGCAGTTCTTC.

The chain has TRBV11-1 and TRBJ2-7; D is unclear. Trimming took off 0 bases at V and 1 base at J, with 22 bases between the two ends. The CDR3 is 19 residues long. Germline CDR1 is SGHAT and CDR2 is FQDESV (reference sequence). In DNA form, the CDR3 reads TGTGCCAGCAGCTTAGCGGGTACTCCAGACGGTTTCGTGTCCTACGAGCAGTACTTC. Translation gives CASSLAGTPDGFVSYEQYF.

The chain has TRBV10-2 and TRBJ2-1; 10 bases agree with TRBD2. This CDR3 spans 13 amino acids. Germline V gives CDR1 WSHSY, CDR2 SAAADI. The V and J ends lost 2 bases and 9 bases, in that order; junction bases with no gene match: 1. The CDR3 here is CASSEIAGGEQFF. In DNA form, the CDR3 reads TGCGCCAGCAGTGAGATAGCGGGAGGTGAGCAGTTCTTC.

In nucleotides, the CDR3 is TGTGCCAGCAGCCTACGAGCGGGAGGGTCCTACAATGAGCAGTTCTTC. Translated: CASSLRAGGSYNEQFF. This sequence joins TRBV7-9 and TRBJ2-1; 10 nucleotides match TRBD2. Unmatched junction bases numbered 5, after V lost 5 bases and J lost 1 base. The CDR3 loop spans 16 amino acids. The germline gives CDR1 SEHNR, CDR2 FQNEAQ (reference sequence). The full variable domain, with the rest looked up from reference TRBV7-9 and TRBJ2-1, is DTGVSQNPRHKITKRGQNVTFRCDPISEHNRLYWYRQTLGQGPEFLTYFQNEAQLEKSRLLSDRFSAERPKGSFSTLEIQRTEQGDSAMYLCASSLRAGGSYNEQFFGPGTRLTVL.